The subject of this entry is one T cell receptor (beta chain). Antigen: not known. This CDR3 comprises 11 residues. Between the trimmed V and J ends, which lost 7 bases and 4 bases, there was a span of 5 bases. The V gene's germline CDR1 is MNHGY and CDR2 SAAAGT. Patients were excluded for autoimmune disease history or systemic immunosuppression. The data belong to a study of OX40 agonist ivuxolimab in advanced cancers. On the study more broadly: Ivuxolimab, an agonist antibody against OX40 (CD134), was given to patients. 30% to 40% of patients had received prior checkpoint inhibitor therapy. Study-wide results and caveats: Circulating CD4+ and CD8+ T cells showed clonal expansion by week 6 at 0.1 to 3.0 mg/kg.

Sequencing used immunoSEQ multiplex PCR; TCRdb keeps in-frame clones, though not all of them. This sample has fewer than 130,000 clones; approximately 89% occur once, and the top ten carry about 0.3%. The origin of this receptor is an adult with an advanced solid tumor such as melanoma, head and neck, liver or kidney cancer. The input for sequencing was CD4+ or CD8+ T cells sorted from blood, taken in a trial of the OX40 agonist ivuxolimab. V and J are TRBV6-8 and TRBJ1-5; unclear D gene. CDR3 bases: TGTGCCAGCACCAGGAATCAGCCCCAGCATTTT. Translation: CASTRNQPQHF.